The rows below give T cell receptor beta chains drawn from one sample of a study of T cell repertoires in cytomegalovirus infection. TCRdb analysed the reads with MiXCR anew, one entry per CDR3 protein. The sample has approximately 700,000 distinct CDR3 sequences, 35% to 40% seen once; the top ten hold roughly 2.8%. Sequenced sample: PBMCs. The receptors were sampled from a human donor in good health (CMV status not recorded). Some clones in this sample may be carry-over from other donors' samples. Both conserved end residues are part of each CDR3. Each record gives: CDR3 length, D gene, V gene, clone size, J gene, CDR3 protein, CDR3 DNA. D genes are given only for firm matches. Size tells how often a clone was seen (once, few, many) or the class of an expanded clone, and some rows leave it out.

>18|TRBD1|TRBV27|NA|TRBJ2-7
CASSSLPPLRDRLHEQYF
TGTGCCAGCAGTTCTCTACCCCCTCTCCGGGACAGGTTGCACGAGCAGTACTTC
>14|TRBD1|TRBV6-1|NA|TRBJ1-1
CASIEGTGRNEAFF
TGTGCCAGCATCGAGGGGACAGGCAGAAATGAAGCTTTCTTT
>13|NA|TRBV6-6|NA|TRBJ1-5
CASNYREDQPQHF
TGTGCCAGCAATTACAGGGAGGATCAGCCCCAGCATTTT
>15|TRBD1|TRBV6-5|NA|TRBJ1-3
CASGDRGHSGNTIYF
TGTGCCAGCGGGGACAGGGGGCACTCTGGAAACACCATATATTTT
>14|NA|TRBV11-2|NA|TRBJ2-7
CASSLWDTPYEQYF
TGTGCCAGCAGCTTATGGGACACCCCCTACGAGCAGTACTTC
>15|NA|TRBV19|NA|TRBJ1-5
CASTQTRSARGPQHF
TGTGCCAGTACCCAAACGCGAAGCGCCCGGGGACCCCAGCATTTT
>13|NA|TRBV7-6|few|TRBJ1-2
CASSRTEGYGYTF
TGTGCCAGCAGCCGGACAGAAGGCTATGGCTACACCTTC
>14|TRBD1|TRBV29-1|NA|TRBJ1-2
CSVSQLKQGSGYTF
TGCAGCGTTTCGCAGTTAAAACAGGGGTCTGGCTACACCTTC
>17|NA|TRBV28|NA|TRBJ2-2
CASSLVLGTTNTGELFF
TGTGCCAGCAGTTTAGTTCTGGGGACAACGAACACCGGGGAGCTGTTTTTT
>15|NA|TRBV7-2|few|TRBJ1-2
CASSFRALIGYGYTF
TGTGCCAGCAGCTTCCGGGCCCTGATCGGCTATGGCTACACCTTC
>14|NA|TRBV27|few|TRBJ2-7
CASSLSGVPYEQYF
TGTGCCAGCAGTTTATCGGGGGTTCCCTACGAGCAGTACTTC
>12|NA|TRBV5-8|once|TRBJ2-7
CASSMFMNEQYF
TGTGCCAGCAGCATGTTCATGAACGAGCAGTACTTC
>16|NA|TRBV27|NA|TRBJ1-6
CASSVYSWTVNSPLHF
TGTGCCAGCAGTGTATATTCTTGGACAGTGAATTCACCCCTCCACTTT
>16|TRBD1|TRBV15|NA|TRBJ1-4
CSTSTRGTGLNEKLFF
TGTTCCACCAGCACGCGAGGGACAGGACTTAATGAAAAACTGTTTTTT
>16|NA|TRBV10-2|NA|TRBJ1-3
CASSEMSGISGNTIYF
TGCGCCAGCAGTGAGATGTCAGGGATCTCTGGAAACACCATATATTTT
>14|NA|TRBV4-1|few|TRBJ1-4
CASSMDEGLKKLFF
TGCGCCAGCAGTATGGACGAGGGGCTGAAAAAACTGTTTTTT
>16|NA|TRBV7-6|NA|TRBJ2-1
CASSFAVSGAYNEQFF
TGTGCCAGCAGCTTTGCTGTTAGCGGTGCCTACAATGAGCAGTTCTTC
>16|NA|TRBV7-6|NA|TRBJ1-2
CASSLASGQRIYGYTF
TGTGCCAGCAGCTTAGCATCCGGACAGAGGATCTATGGCTACACCTTC
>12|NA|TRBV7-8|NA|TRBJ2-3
CASSLASGQQYF
TGTGCCAGCAGCTTAGCCTCTGGGCAGCAGTATTTT
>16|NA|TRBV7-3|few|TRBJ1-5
CASSSRQIQTHQPQHF
TGTGCCAGCAGCTCAAGACAGATTCAAACCCATCAGCCCCAGCATTTT
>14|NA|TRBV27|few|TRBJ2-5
CASSLGSRLETQYF
TGTGCCAGCAGTCTCGGGTCGCGACTGGAGACCCAGTACTTC
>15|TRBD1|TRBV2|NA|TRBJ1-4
CASSEPGQGPPKLFF
TGTGCCAGCAGTGAACCGGGACAGGGGCCCCCAAAACTGTTTTTT